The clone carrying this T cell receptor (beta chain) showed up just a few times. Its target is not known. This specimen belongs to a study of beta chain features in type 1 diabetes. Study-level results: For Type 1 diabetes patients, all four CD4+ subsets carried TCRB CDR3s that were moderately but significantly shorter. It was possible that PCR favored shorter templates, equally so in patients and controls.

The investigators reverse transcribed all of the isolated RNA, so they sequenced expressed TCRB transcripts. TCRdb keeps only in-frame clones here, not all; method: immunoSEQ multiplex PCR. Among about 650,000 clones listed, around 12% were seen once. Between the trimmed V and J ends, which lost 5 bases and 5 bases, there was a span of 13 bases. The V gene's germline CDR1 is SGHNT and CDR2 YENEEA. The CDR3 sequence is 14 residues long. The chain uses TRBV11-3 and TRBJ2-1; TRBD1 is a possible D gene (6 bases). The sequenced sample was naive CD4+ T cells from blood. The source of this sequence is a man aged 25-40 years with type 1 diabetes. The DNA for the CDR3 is TGTGCCAGCAGCACCCGACAGGAGAACAATGAGCAGTTCTTC. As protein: CASSTRQENNEQFF.